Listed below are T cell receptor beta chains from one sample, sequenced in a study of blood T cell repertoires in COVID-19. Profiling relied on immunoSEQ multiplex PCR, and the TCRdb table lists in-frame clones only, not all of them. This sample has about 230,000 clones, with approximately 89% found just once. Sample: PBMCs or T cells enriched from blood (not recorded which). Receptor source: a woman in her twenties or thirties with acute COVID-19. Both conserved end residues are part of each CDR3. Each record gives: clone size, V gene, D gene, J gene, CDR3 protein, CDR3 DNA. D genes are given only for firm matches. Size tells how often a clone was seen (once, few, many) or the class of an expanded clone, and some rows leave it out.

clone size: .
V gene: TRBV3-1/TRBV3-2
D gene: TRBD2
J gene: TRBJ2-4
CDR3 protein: CASSRTGLAQYF
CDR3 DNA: TGTGCCAGCAGTCGAACCGGACTAGCCCAGTACTTC

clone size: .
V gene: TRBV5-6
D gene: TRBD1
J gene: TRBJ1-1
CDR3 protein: CASSPQGSGTEAFF
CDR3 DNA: TGTGCCAGCAGTCCACAGGGGTCGGGTACTGAAGCTTTCTTT

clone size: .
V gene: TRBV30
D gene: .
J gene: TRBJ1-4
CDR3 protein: CAWRPDVGEANEKLFF
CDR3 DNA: TGTGCCTGGAGACCGGATGTGGGGGAGGCTAATGAAAAACTGTTTTTT

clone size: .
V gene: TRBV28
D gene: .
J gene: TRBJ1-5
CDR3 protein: CASTPDSSNQPQHF
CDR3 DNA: TGTGCCAGCACCCCAGACTCTAGCAATCAGCCCCAGCATTTT

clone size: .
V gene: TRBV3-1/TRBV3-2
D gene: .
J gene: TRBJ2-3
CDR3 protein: CASSQDNGGTDTQYF
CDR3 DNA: TGTGCCAGCAGCCAAGATAACGGTGGCACAGATACGCAGTATTTT

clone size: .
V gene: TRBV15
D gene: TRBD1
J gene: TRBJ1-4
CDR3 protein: CATGTGVFQKLFF
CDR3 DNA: TGTGCCACCGGGACAGGGGTTTTCCAAAAACTGTTTTTT

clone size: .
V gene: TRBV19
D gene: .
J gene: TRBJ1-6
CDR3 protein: CASTLRPTPLHF
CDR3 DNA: TGTGCCAGTACCCTGCGGCCTACACCCCTCCACTTT

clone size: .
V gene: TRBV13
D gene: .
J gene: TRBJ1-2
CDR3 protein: CASSNSMPGYTF
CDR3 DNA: TGTGCCAGCAGCAACTCCATGCCGGGCTACACCTTC

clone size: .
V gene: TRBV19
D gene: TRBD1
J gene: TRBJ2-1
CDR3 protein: CASSFRTGLHHNEQFF
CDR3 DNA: TGTGCCAGTAGTTTCCGGACAGGGCTACACCACAATGAGCAGTTCTTC

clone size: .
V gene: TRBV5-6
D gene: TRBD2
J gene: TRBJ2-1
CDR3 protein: CASSLTGGANNEQFF
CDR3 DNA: TGTGCCAGCAGCTTGACCGGGGGGGCCAACAATGAGCAGTTCTTC

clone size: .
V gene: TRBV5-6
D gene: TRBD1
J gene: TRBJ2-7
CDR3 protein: CASSLPQDRSHEQYF
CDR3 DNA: TGTGCCAGCAGCTTGCCCCAGGACAGGTCCCACGAGCAGTACTTC

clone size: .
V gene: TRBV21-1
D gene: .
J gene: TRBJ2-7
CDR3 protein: CASSLGGLAAVYEQYF
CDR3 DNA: TGTGCCAGCAGCCTGGGGGGGCTAGCGGCTGTCTACGAGCAGTACTTC

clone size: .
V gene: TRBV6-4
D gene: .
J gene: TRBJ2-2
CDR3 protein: CASRMGQNTGELFF
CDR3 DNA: TGTGCCAGCAGGATGGGACAGAACACCGGGGAGCTGTTTTTT

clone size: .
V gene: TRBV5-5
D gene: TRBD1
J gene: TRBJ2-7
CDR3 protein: CASSTRQGVSYEQYF
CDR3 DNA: TGTGCCAGCAGCACGCGACAGGGCGTCAGTTACGAGCAGTACTTC

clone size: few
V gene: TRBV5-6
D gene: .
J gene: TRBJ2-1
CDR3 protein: CASSPGAEYYNEQFF
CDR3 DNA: TGTGCCAGCAGCCCAGGGGCGGAGTACTACAATGAGCAGTTCTTC

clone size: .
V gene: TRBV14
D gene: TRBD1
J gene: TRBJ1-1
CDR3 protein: CASRPGGRTEAFF
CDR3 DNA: TGTGCCAGCAGACCAGGGGGTCGGACTGAAGCTTTCTTT

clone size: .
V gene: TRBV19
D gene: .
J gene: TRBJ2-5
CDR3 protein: CASSSGGTWETQYF
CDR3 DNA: TGTGCCAGTAGTAGCGGGGGCACCTGGGAGACCCAGTACTTC

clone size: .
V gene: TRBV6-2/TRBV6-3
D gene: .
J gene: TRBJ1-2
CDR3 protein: CASSYGGAGGYTF
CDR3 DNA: TGTGCCAGCAGTTACGGGGGGGCTGGTGGCTACACCTTC

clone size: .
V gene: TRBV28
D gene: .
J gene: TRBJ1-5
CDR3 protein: CASTPGRGNQPQHF
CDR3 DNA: TGTGCCAGTACGCCGGGAAGGGGCAATCAGCCCCAGCATTTT

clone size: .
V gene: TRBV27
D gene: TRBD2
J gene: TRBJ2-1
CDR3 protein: CASSSPGLAGISYNEQFF
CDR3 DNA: TGTGCCAGCAGTTCCCCGGGACTAGCGGGGATCAGCTACAATGAGCAGTTCTTC